This T cell receptor (beta chain) was captured by sequencing in a study of regulatory T cells in long-lasting Graves disease. General study findings and limits: Persistent Graves' patients showed less TCR diversity than newly diagnosed ones.

The CDR3 covers 14 residues. Trimming took 7 bases from V and 3 from J, leaving 10 bases between them. Per germline, CDR1 MNHNS and CDR2 SASEGT. CDR3 regions were amplified by Arm-PCR using iRepertoire HTBI primers to build TCR beta libraries. TCRdb independently ran MiXCR on the multiplex PCR reads; one entry per CDR3 protein. The sample records 410,000 or so distinct CDR3 sequences, 15% being singletons. About this clonotype itself: Its antigen is not known.

Time point meaning: newly diagnosed GD, antithyroid drugs for less than 3 months. RNA isolated from PBMCs was used to make the TCR library. The same data also went into a second study, on T cells in Graves' hyperthyroidism and ophthalmopathy.

The rearrangement uses TRBV6-1 and TRBJ2-6; D call uncertain. Sequences were derived from peripheral blood mononuclear cells (PBMCs), sampled at new diagnosis, from a patient treated with antithyroid drugs. This sequence originates from a woman in her thirties with Graves disease. The CDR3 bases are TGTGCCAGCATGGGGTTTTATGGGGCCAACGTCCTGACTTTC. Its translation is CASMGFYGANVLTF.